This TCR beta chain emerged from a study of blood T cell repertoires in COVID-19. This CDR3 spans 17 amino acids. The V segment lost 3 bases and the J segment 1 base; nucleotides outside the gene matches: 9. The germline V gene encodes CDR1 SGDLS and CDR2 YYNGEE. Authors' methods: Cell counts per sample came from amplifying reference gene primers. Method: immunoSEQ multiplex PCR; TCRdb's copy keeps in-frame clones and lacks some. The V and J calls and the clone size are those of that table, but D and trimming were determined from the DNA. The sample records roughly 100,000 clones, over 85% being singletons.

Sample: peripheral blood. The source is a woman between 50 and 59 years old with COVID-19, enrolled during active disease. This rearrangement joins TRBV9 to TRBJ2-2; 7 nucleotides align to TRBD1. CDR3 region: CASSGTQGIRNTGELFF. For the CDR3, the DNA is TGTGCCAGCAGCGGGACACAGGGGATAAGGAACACCGGGGAGCTGTTTTTT. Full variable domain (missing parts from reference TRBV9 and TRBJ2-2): DSGVTQTPKHLITATGQRVTLRCSPRSGDLSVYWYQQSLDQGLQFLIQYYNGEERAKGNILERFSAQQFPDLHSELNLSSLELGDSALYFCASSGTQGIRNTGELFFGEGSRLTVL.